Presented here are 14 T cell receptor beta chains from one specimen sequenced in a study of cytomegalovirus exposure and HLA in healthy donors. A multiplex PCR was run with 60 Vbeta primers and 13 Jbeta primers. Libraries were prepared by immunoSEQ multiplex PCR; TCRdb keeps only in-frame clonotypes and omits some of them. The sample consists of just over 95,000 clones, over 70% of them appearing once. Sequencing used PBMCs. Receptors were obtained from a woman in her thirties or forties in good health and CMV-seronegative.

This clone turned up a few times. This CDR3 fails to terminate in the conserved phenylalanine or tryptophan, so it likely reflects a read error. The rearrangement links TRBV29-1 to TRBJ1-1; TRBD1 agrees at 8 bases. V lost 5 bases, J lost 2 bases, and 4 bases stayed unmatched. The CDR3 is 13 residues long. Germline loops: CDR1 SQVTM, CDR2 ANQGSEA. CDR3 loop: CSVRTGGNTEAFV. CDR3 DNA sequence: TGCAGCGTTCGTACAGGGGGTAACACTGAAGCTTTCGTT.

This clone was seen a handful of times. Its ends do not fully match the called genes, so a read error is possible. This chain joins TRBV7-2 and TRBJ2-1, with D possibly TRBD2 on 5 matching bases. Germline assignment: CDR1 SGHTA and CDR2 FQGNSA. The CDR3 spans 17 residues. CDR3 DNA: TGTTCCAGCAGCTTAACCGGGCTCCTGGGAGAATACAATGAGCAGTTCTTC. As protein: CSSSLTGLLGEYNEQFF.

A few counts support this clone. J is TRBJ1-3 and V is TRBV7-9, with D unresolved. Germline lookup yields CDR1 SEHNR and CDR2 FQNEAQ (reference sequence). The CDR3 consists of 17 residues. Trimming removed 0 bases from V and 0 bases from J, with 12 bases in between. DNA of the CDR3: TGTGCCAGCAGCTTAGCCAAAAACACCCTCTCTGGAAACACCATATATTTT. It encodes CASSLAKNTLSGNTIYF. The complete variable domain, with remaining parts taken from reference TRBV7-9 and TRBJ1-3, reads DTGVSQNPRHKITKRGQNVTFRCDPISEHNRLYWYRQTLGQGPEFLTYFQNEAQLEKSRLLSDRFSAERPKGSFSTLEIQRTEQGDSAMYLCASSLAKNTLSGNTIYFGEGSWLTVV.

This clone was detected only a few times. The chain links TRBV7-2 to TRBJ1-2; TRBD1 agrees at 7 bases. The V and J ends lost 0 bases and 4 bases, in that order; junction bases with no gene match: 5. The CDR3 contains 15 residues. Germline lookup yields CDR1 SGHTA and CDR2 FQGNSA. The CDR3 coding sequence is TGTGCCAGCAGCTTAGCTCTGACAGGGTCCTATGGCTACACCTTC. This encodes CASSLALTGSYGYTF.

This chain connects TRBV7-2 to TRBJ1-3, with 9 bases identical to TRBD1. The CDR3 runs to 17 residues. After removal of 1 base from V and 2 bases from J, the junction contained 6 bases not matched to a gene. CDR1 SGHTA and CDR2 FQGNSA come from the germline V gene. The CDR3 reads CASSLGGTGGAGNTIYF. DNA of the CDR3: TGTGCCAGCAGCTTAGGGGGCACAGGGGGCGCTGGAAACACCATATATTTT.

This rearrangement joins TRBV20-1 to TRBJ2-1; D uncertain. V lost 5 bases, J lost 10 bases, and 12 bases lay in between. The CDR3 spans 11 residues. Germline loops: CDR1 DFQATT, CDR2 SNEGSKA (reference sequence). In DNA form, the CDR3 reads TGCAGTGCTGGCGGCCCGGCGGAGCAGTTCTTC. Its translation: CSAGGPAEQFF.

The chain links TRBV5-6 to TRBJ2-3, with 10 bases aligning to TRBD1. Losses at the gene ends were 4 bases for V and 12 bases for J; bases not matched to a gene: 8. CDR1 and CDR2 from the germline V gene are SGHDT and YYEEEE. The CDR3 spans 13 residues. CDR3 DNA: TGTGCCAGCAGCCTGACAGGGGGCGCGGGACAGTATTTT. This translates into CASSLTGGAGQYF.

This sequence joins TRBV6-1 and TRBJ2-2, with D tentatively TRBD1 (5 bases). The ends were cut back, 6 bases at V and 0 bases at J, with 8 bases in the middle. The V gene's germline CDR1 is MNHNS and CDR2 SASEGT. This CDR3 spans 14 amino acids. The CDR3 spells CASRRQSNTGELFF. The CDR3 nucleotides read TGTGCCAGCAGAAGACAGTCGAACACCGGGGAGCTGTTTTTT.

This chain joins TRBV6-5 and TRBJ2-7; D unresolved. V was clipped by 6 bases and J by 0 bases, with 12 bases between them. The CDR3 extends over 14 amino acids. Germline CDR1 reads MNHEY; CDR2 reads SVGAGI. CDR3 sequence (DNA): TGTGCCAGCAGAACTACTCGGAGCTCCTACGAGCAGTACTTC. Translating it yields CASRTTRSSYEQYF.

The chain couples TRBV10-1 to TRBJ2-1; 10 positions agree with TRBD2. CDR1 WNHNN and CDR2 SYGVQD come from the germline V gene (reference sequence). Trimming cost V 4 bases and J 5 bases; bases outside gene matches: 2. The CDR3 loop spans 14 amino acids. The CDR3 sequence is CASSGLAGDNEQFF. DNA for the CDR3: TGCGCCAGCAGTGGCCTAGCGGGGGACAATGAGCAGTTCTTC.

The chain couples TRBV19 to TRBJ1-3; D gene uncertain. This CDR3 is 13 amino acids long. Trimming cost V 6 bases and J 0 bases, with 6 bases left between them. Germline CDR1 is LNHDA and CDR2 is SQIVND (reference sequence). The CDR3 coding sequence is TGTGCCAGTAGGAGTCACTCTGGAAACACCATATATTTT. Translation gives CASRSHSGNTIYF.

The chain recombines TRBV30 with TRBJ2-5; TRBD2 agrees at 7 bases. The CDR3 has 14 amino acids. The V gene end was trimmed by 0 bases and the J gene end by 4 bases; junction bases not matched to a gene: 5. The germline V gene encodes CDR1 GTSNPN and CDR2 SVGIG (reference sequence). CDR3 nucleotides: TGTGCCTGGAGTGTTTGGGGGGGGTTAGAGACCCAGTACTTC. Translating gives CAWSVWGGLETQYF.

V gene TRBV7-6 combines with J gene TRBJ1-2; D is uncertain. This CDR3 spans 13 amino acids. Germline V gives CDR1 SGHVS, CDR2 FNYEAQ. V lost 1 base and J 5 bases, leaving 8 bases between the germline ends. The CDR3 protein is CASSLEPLYGYTF. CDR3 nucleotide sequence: TGTGCCAGCAGCTTAGAGCCGCTGTATGGCTACACCTTC.

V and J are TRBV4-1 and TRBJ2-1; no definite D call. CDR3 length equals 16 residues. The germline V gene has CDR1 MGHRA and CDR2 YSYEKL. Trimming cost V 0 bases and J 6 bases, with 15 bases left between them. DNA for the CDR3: TGCGCCAGCAGCCAAGATTTGGCAGCGAAGTCCAATGAGCAGTTCTTC. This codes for CASSQDLAAKSNEQFF.